This TCR beta chain was sequenced for a study of blood T cell repertoires in COVID-19. Study-level information: The United States, Italy and Spain were the sources of the acute and convalescent COVID-19 samples. T cells, B-cell-depleted T cells, or PBMCs provided the cDNA or gDNA that served as material.

Libraries were prepared by immunoSEQ multiplex PCR; TCRdb keeps only in-frame clonotypes and omits some of them. The profile covers approximately 350,000 clones, with 86% appearing a single time and 7.1% taken by the ten largest. It was during active infection that Seattle patients were enrolled and then longitudinally followed. Germline values: CDR1 LNHDA, CDR2 SQIVND (reference sequence). V lost 7 bases to trimming and J lost 7 bases; unmatched junction nucleotides: 10. This CDR3 region has 14 residues. The sample taken for sequencing was peripheral blood. The chain is built from TRBV19 and TRBJ2-1; 7 bases align to TRBD2. The clonotype comes from a woman in her fifties or sixties with COVID-19, enrolled during active disease. CDR3 protein: CASKVAGLGNEQFF. CDR3 nucleotides: TGTGCCAGTAAGGTAGCGGGCCTAGGGAATGAGCAGTTCTTC.